The 6 T cell receptor beta chains listed next were all sequenced from one sample in a study of tumor-infiltrating lymphocytes in primary liver carcinoma. The input was approximately 500 ng total RNA; TCR beta cDNA was made from it with a constant-region primer. Amplification in three nested multiplex PCR rounds with slightly modified ARM-PCR gave rise to TCR beta libraries. The opening two PCR rounds, 10 cycles each, paired TRBV1-TRBV30 forward primers with a C-beta reverse primer. One entry per CDR3 protein results from TCRdb running MiXCR on the multiplex PCR reads. This repertoire shows 310,000 or so distinct CDR3 sequences, approximately 64% found once; its top ten account for roughly 6%. Germline DNA was extracted too, while blood RNA derived from unsorted whole blood. Sequenced input: peripheral blood. These receptors were obtained from a man in his forties with primary liver carcinoma and hepatitis B virus infection.

Of note for this clonotype: The junction differs from germline at one of its ends, possibly a read error. The chain is built from TRBV12-3 or TRBV12-4 and TRBJ2-3; no clear D gene. This CDR3 is 15 amino acids long. The CDR3 DNA is TGTGCCAGCAGTTTAGGTGGGATGAGCACAGATACGCAGTGTTTT. Translation: CASSLGGMSTDTQCF.

Comments on this clonotype: This may be a read error, as it is one base from a much larger clone. This rearrangement joins TRBV12-3 or TRBV12-4 to TRBJ2-1; D uncertain. Trimming pared 8 bases from V and 9 bases from J, leaving 17 bases between. CDR3 length: 13 residues. CDR3 in amino acids: CASCLTGFIEQFF. CDR3 nucleotide sequence: TGTGCCAGCTGTCTGACTGGGTTTATTGAGCAGTTCTTC.

Regarding this clonotype: This may be a read error: a much more frequent sequence differs by one nucleotide. This chain links TRBV12-3 or TRBV12-4 with TRBJ2-4; D might be TRBD1 (6 bases). The CDR3 spans 14 residues. The CDR3 region is CASSLTGPKNTQYF. CDR3 bases: TGTGCCAGCAGTCTAACAGGGCCCAAAAACACTCAGTACTTC.

The chain couples TRBV5-4 to TRBJ2-7; TRBD2 aligns across 8 bases. This CDR3 is built from 19 residues. The V gene end was trimmed by 4 bases and the J gene end by 2 bases; junction bases not matched to a gene: 20. Germline assignment: CDR1 SGHNT and CDR2 YYREEE (reference sequence). The CDR3 coding sequence is TGTGCCAGCAGCCAGGATCGAGCGGGAGATCGGAGACCGACCTACGAGCAGTACTTC. Amino acid sequence: CASSQDRAGDRRPTYEQYF.

Remarks on this clonotype: The junction departs from germline at one end; a sequencing error may be responsible. The chain has TRBV11-2 and TRBJ2-7, with 10 bases matching TRBD2. Looked up from germline, CDR1 is SGHAT and CDR2 is FQNNGV. The CDR3 totals 17 residues. CDR3 loop: CANSLGPLAGVRLEQYF. CDR3 nucleotide sequence: TGTGCCAACAGCTTAGGGCCCCTAGCGGGGGTCCGTCTCGAGCAGTACTTC.

Comment on this clonotype: A read error may produce the germline difference seen at one junction end. This chain joins TRBV6-5 and TRBJ1-4; possibly TRBD1 for D (5 bases). CDR1 MNHEY and CDR2 SVGAGI come from the germline V gene. This CDR3 region has 15 residues. The DNA of the CDR3 is TGTGCCTGCAGTTACGGCGGGGGTCCATACGAAAAACTGTTTTTT. It specifies CACSYGGGPYEKLFF.